This TCR beta chain comes out of a study of breast tumors, draining lymph nodes, adjacent tissues. TCRdb re-called the multiplex PCR reads through MiXCR, storing one row per CDR3 protein. The sample records about 16,000 distinct CDR3 sequences, about 45% being singletons. CDR1 MRHNA and CDR2 SNTAGT come from the germline V gene. The CDR3 covers 15 residues. V was pared by 6 bases and J by 7 bases, with 19 bases between. Ten or more counts support this clonotype. Its specificity is unknown. Study results and limitations: Tumors had less TCR diversity than lymph nodes, more than nontumor tissue. Most tumor T cells seemingly derive from lymph node, then expand in tumor. Luminal-like breast cancer showed significantly greater tumor-nontumor repertoire similarity than basal-like breast cancer did.

The J gene is TRBJ1-5, the V gene TRBV6-4, with D possibly matching TRBD1 (6 bases). This TCR came from a female donor with breast cancer. Some clones in this sample may be carry-over from other donors' samples. Sequenced material: tumor-adjacent breast tissue. CDR3 DNA: TGTGCCAGCAGGGAGGGCACAGGGTTTAAGCAGCCCCAGCATTTT. It specifies CASREGTGFKQPQHF.